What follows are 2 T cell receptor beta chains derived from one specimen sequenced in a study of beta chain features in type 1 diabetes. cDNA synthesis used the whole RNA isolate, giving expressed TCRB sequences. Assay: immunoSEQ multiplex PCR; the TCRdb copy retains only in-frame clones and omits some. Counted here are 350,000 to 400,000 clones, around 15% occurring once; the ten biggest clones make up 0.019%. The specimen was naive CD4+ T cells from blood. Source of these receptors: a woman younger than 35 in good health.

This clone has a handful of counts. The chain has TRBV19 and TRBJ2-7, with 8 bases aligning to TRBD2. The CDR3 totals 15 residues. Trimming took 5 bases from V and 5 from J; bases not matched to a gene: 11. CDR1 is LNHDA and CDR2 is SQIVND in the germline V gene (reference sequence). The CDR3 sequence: CASSLRRGGTHEQYF. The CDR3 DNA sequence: TGTGCCAGTAGTCTCCGACGGGGGGGGACCCACGAGCAGTACTTC.

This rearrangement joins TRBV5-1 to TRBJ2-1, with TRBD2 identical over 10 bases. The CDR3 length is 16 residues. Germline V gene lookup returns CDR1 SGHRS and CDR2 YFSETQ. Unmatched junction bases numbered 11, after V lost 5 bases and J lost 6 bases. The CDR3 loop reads CASRLAGLPTSNEQFF. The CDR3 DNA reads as TGCGCCAGCAGACTAGCGGGACTCCCTACAAGCAATGAGCAGTTCTTC.